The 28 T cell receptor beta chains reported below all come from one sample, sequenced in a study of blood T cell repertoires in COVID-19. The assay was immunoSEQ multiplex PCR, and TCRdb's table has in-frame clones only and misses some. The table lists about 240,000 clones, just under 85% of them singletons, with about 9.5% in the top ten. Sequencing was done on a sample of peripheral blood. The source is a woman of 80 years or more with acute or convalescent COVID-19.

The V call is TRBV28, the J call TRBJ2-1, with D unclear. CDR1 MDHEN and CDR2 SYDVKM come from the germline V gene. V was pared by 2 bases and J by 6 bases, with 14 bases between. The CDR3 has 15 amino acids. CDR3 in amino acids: CASSLSAWPVNEQFF. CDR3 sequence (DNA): TGTGCCAGCAGTTTAAGCGCTTGGCCGGTCAATGAGCAGTTCTTC.

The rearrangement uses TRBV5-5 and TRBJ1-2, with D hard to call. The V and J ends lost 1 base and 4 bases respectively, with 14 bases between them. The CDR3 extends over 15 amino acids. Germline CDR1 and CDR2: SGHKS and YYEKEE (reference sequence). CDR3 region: CASSLTADTIYGYTF. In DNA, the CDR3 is TGTGCCAGCAGCTTGACGGCAGATACTATCTATGGCTACACCTTC.

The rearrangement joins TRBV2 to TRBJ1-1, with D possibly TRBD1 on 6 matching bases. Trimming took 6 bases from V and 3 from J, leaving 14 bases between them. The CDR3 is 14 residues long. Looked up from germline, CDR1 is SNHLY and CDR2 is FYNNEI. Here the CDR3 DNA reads TGTGCCAGCAGGACTACAGGGCCCTACACTGAAGCTTTCTTT. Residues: CASRTTGPYTEAFF.

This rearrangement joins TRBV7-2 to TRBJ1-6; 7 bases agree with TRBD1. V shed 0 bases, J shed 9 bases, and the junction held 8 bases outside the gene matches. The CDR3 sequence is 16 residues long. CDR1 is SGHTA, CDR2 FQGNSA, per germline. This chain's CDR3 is CASSLAPTGQGSPLHF. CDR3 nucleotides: TGTGCCAGCAGCTTAGCCCCGACAGGGCAGGGTTCACCCCTCCACTTT.

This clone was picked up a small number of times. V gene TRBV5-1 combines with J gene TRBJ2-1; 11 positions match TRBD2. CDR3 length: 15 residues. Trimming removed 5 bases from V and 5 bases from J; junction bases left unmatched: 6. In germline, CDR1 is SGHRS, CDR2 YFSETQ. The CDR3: CASSLAGGDHNEQFF. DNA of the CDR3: TGCGCCAGCAGTCTAGCGGGGGGAGATCACAATGAGCAGTTCTTC.

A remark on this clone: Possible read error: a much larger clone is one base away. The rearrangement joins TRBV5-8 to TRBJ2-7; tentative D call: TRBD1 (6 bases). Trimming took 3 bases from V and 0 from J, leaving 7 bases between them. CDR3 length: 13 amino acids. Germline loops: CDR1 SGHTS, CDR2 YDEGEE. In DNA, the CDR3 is TGTGCCAGCAGCTGGGACACCTCCTACGAGCAGTACTTC. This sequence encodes CASSWDTSYEQYF.

CDR3 amino acids: CASSRQGSTPLHF. The CDR3 nucleotides are TGTGCCAGCAGTCGACAGGGTAGTACACCCCTCCACTTT. This sequence joins TRBV25-1 and TRBJ1-6, with 7 nucleotides matching TRBD1. Losses at the gene ends were 5 bases for V and 11 bases for J; bases not matched to a gene: 6. Looked up from germline, CDR1 is MGHDK and CDR2 is SYGVNS. The CDR3 loop spans 13 amino acids.

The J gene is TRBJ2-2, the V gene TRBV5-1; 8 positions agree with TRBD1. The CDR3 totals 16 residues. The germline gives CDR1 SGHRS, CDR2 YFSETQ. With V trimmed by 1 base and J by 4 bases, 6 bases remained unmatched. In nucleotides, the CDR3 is TGCGCCAGCAGCTTGTCGGCCGACAGGGGCACCGGGGAGCTGTTTTTT. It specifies CASSLSADRGTGELFF.

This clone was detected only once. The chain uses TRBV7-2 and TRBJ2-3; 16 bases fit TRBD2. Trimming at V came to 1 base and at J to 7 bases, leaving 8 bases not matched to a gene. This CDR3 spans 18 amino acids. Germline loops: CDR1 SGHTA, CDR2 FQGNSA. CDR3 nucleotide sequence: TGTGCCAGCAGCTTAGGGCCGGGACTAGCGGGGGGGCTGTATACGCAGTATTTT. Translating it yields CASSLGPGLAGGLYTQYF.

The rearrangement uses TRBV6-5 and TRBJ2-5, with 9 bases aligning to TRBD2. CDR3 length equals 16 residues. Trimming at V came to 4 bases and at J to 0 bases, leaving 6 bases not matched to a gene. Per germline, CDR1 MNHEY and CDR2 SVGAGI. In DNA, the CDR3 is TGTGCCAGCAGTTCCCCTAGCGGGGCACACCAAGAGACCCAGTACTTC. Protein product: CASSSPSGAHQETQYF.

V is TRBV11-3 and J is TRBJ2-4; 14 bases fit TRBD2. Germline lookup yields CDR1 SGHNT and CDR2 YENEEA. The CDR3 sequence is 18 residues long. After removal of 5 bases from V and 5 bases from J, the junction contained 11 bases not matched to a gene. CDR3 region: CASSQSGTSGGRENIQYF. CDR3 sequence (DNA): TGTGCCAGCAGCCAAAGCGGGACTAGCGGGGGCCGAGAAAACATTCAGTACTTC.

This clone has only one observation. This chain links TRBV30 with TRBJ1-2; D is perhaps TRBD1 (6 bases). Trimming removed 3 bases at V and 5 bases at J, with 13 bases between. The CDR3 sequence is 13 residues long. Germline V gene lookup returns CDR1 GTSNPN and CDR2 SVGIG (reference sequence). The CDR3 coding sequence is TGTGCCTGGAGAGATAGGGGGAAGTATGGCTACACCTTC. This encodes CAWRDRGKYGYTF.

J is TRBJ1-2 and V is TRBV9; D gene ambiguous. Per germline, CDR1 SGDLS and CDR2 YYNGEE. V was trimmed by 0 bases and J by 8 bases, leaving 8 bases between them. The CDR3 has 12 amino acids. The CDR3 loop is CASSVAGMGYTF. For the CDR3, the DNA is TGTGCCAGCAGCGTAGCGGGGATGGGCTACACCTTC.

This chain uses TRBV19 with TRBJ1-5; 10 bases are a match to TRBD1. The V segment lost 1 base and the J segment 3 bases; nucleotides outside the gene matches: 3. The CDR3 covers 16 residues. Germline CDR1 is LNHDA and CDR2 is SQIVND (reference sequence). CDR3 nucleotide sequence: TGTGCCAGTAGTATAGGGGACAGGGGCTTCAATCAGCCCCAGCATTTT. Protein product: CASSIGDRGFNQPQHF.

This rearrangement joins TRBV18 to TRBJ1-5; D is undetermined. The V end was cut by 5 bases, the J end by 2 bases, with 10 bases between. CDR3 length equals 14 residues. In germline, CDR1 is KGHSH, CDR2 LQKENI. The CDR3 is CASSSQVRNQPQHF. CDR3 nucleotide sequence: TGTGCCAGCTCATCTCAGGTTCGCAATCAGCCCCAGCATTTT.

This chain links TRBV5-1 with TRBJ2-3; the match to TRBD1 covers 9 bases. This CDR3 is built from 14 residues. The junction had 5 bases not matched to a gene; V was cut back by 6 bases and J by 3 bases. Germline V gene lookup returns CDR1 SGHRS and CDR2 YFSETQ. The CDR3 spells CASTGTGRTDTQYF. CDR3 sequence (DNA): TGCGCCAGCACCGGGACAGGGCGTACAGATACGCAGTATTTT. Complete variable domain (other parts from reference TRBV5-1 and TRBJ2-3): KAGVTQTPRYLIKTRGQQVTLSCSPISGHRSVSWYQQTPGQGLQFLFEYFSETQRNKGNFPGRFSGRQFSNSRSEMNVSTLELGDSALYLCASTGTGRTDTQYFGPGTRLTVL.

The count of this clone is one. The CDR3 bases are TGTGCCAGCAGCCCCCGGGACAGGGTTTACGAGCAGTACTTC. It is translated as CASSPRDRVYEQYF. The chain recombines TRBV21-1 with TRBJ2-7; the DNA was not compared with TRBD1, the D call given in the table. TRBV21-1 is a known pseudogene. The CDR3 sequence is 14 residues long.

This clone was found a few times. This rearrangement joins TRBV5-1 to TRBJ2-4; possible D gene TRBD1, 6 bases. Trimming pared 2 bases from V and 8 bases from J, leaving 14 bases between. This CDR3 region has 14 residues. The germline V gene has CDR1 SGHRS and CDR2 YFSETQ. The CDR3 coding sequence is TGCGCCAGCAGCTTAGGGGCAGGGGCGGACATTCAGTACTTC. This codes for CASSLGAGADIQYF.

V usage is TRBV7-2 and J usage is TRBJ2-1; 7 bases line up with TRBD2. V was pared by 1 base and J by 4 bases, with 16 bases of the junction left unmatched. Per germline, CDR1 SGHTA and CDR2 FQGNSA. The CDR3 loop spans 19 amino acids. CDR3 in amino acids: CASSLVSGGVPSTYNEQFF. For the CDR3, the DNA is TGTGCCAGCAGCTTAGTATCTGGGGGGGTTCCGTCGACTTACAATGAGCAGTTCTTC. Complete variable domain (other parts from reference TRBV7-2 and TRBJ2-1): GAGVSQSPSNKVTEKGKDVELRCDPISGHTALYWYRQSLGQGLEFLIYFQGNSAPDKSGLPSDRFSAERTGGSVSTLTIQRTQQEDSAVYLCASSLVSGGVPSTYNEQFFGPGTRLTVL.

The CDR3 region is CASSPKTGGRNEQFF. In DNA form, the CDR3 reads TGTGCCAGCAGCCCAAAGACAGGGGGCAGGAATGAGCAGTTCTTC. The gene calls are TRBV7-2 and TRBJ2-1; TRBD1 matches 10 bases. The CDR3 has 15 residues. V trimming: 5 bases; J trimming: 7 bases; junction bases outside the gene matches: 8. Germline V gene lookup returns CDR1 SGHTA and CDR2 FQGNSA. The full variable domain, in which reference TRBV7-2 and TRBJ2-1 provide the parts outside the CDR3, is GAGVSQSPSNKVTEKGKDVELRCDPISGHTALYWYRQSLGQGLEFLIYFQGNSAPDKSGLPSDRFSAERTGGSVSTLTIQRTQQEDSAVYLCASSPKTGGRNEQFFGPGTRLTVL.

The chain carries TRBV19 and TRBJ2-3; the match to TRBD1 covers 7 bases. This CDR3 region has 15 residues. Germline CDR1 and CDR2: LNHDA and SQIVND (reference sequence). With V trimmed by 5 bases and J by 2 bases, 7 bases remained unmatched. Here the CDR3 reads CASSARDSSTDTQYF. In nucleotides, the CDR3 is TGTGCCAGTAGTGCCCGGGACAGCTCCACAGATACGCAGTATTTT.

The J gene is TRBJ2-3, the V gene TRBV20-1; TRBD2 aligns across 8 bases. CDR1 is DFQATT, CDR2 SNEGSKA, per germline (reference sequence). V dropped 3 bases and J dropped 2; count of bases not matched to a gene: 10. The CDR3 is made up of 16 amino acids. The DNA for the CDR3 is TGCAGTGCTAGTCCCCCCCAGCGGGGGCACACAGATACGCAGTATTTT. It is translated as CSASPPQRGHTDTQYF.

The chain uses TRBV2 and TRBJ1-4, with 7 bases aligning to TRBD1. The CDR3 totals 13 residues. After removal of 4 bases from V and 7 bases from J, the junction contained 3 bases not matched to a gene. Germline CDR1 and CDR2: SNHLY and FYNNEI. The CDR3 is CASSADRAEKLFF. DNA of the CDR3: TGTGCCAGCAGTGCCGACAGGGCTGAAAAACTGTTTTTT.

This CDR3 reads CASSVSGLSSGANVLTF. Here the CDR3 DNA reads TGTGCCAGCAGCGTATCAGGGCTTAGCTCTGGGGCCAACGTCCTGACTTTC. The rearrangement uses TRBV9 and TRBJ2-6, with D perhaps TRBD1 (5 bases). The V end lost 1 base, the J end lost 0 bases, and 11 bases lay between the germline ends. The CDR3 length is 17 residues. Germline CDR1 reads SGDLS; CDR2 reads YYNGEE.

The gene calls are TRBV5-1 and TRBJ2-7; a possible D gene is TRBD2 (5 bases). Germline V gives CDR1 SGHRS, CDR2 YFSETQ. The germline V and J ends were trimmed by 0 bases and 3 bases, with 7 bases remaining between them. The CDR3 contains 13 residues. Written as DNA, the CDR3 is TGCGCCAGCAGCTTGGACGGGAACTACGAGCAGTACTTC. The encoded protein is CASSLDGNYEQYF. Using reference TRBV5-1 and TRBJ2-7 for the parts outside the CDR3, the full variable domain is KAGVTQTPRYLIKTRGQQVTLSCSPISGHRSVSWYQQTPGQGLQFLFEYFSETQRNKGNFPGRFSGRQFSNSRSEMNVSTLELGDSALYLCASSLDGNYEQYFGPGTRLTVT.

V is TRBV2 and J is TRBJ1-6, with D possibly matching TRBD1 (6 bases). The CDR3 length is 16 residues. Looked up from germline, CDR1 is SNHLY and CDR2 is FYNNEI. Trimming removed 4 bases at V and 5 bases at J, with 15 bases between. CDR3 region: CASSGESRGNNSPLHF. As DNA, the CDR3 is TGTGCCAGCAGTGGTGAGAGCAGGGGCAATAATTCACCCCTCCACTTT.

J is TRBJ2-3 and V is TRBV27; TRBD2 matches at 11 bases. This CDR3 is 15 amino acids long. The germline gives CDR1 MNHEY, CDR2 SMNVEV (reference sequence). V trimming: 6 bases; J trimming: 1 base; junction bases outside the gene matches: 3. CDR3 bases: TGTGCCAGCAGCTTACTAGCGGGGGGCACAGATACGCAGTATTTT. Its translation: CASSLLAGGTDTQYF.

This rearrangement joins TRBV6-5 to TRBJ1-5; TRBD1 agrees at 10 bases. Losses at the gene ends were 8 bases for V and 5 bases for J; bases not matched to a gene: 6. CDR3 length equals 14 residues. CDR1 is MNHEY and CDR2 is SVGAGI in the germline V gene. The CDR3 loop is CASCRDRGHQPQHF. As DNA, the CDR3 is TGTGCCAGCTGTAGGGACAGGGGTCATCAGCCCCAGCATTTT.